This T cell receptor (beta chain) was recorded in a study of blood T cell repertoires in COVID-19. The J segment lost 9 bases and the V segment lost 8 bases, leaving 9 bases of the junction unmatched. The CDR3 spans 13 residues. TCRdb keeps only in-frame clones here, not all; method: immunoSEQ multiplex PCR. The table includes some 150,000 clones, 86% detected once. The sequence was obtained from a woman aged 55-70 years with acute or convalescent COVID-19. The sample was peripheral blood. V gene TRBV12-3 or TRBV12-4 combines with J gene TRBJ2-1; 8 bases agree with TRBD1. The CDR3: CASELGTGGEQFF. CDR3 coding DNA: TGTGCCAGCGAACTTGGGACAGGCGGTGAGCAGTTCTTC.